A selection of T cell receptor beta chains follows, all from one sample in a study of Graves' ophthalmopathy and Graves' hyperthyroidism. TCRdb reprocessed the multiplex PCR reads via MiXCR and lists one record per CDR3 protein. The sample holds some 350,000 distinct CDR3 sequences; about a sixth are singletons and the top ten take approximately 2.4%. The material sequenced was peripheral blood. These receptors came from an adult woman with stable Graves' hyperthyroidism. CDR3s include the opening cysteine and the closing phenylalanine or tryptophan. The D gene is left open where the match is weak. The size field is filled for only some rows; it gives once, few, many or a size class.

clone size	V gene	D gene	CDR3 length	J gene	CDR3 protein	CDR3 DNA
few	TRBV4-3	NA	13	TRBJ2-2	CASSQDYTGELFF	TGCGCCAGCAGCCAAGACTACACCGGGGAGCTGTTTTTT
many	TRBV5-1	TRBD1	16	TRBJ1-1	CASLPGQGNMNTEAFF	TGCGCCAGCCTTCCGGGACAGGGGAATATGAACACTGAAGCTTTCTTT
NA	TRBV28	TRBD1	15	TRBJ2-5	CASSSTGVREETQYF	TGTGCCAGCAGCTCCACAGGGGTCAGAGAGGAGACCCAGTACTTC
many	TRBV28	NA	15	TRBJ1-6	CASSLFRTSNSPLHF	TGTGCCAGCAGTTTATTCCGGACAAGTAATTCACCCCTCCACTTT
many	TRBV30	NA	13	TRBJ2-2	CAWPRENTGELFF	TGTGCCTGGCCGCGGGAGAACACCGGGGAGCTGTTTTTT
many	TRBV7-3	TRBD1	19	TRBJ1-1	CASSLPSFIKGAPGTEAFF	TGTGCCAGCAGCTTACCGTCCTTCATAAAGGGGGCGCCGGGCACTGAAGCTTTCTTT
NA	TRBV4-2	TRBD1	17	TRBJ2-7	CASSQDPGHRGRDEQYF	TGTGCCAGCAGCCAAGATCCGGGGCACAGGGGGCGTGACGAGCAGTACTTC
many	TRBV15	NA	13	TRBJ2-7	CATSAGRSYEQYF	TGTGCCACCAGCGCAGGACGGAGCTACGAGCAGTACTTC
few	TRBV15	NA	11	TRBJ1-4	CATSRIGKLFF	TGTGCCACCAGCAGAATCGGAAAACTGTTTTTT
many	TRBV29-1	TRBD1	14	TRBJ2-7	CSVARDRASYEQYF	TGCAGCGTTGCTCGGGACAGGGCTTCCTACGAGCAGTACTTC
NA	TRBV10-3	NA	16	TRBJ2-1	CAISEGLLSSYNEQFF	TGTGCCATCAGTGAAGGGCTCCTTAGCTCCTACAATGAGCAGTTCTTC
NA	TRBV19	TRBD1	14	TRBJ2-2	CASNPGQITGELFF	TGTGCCAGTAACCCGGGACAGATCACCGGGGAGCTGTTTTTT
many	TRBV7-3	NA	11	TRBJ2-7	CASSLIYEQYF	TGTGCCAGCAGCTTAATATACGAGCAGTACTTC
NA	TRBV28	NA	13	TRBJ2-7	CASSEGGEDEQYF	TGTGCCAGCAGCGAGGGGGGGGAAGACGAGCAGTACTTC
NA	TRBV20-1	TRBD1	15	TRBJ2-2	CSAAGTGAFTGELWF	TGCAGTGCTGCCGGGACAGGGGCGTTCACCGGGGAGCTGTGGTTT
many	TRBV28	NA	13	TRBJ1-2	CASSPRREYGYTF	TGTGCCAGCAGCCCCCGGCGGGAATATGGCTACACCTTC
many	TRBV7-2	NA	16	TRBJ2-5	CASSLVERNLAETQYF	TGCGCCAGCAGCTTAGTTGAGCGGAACTTGGCAGAGACCCAGTACTTC
NA	TRBV30	NA	12	TRBJ1-2	CAWSSGPYGYTF	TGTGCCTGGAGTTCCGGGCCTTATGGCTACACCTTC
many	TRBV6-5	NA	11	TRBJ1-1	CASRHLPEAFF	TGTGCCAGCAGACACCTACCTGAAGCTTTCTTT
many	TRBV27	NA	12	TRBJ2-3	CAISPGTDTQYF	TGTGCCATCAGTCCAGGGACAGATACGCAGTATTTT
many	TRBV20-1	TRBD2	18	TRBJ2-5	CSARDGTSGSGAQETQYF	TGCAGTGCTAGAGACGGGACTAGCGGGAGTGGGGCCCAAGAGACCCAGTACTTC
many	TRBV7-2	NA	14	TRBJ1-5	CASQDTNSNQPQHF	TGTGCCAGCCAAGACACCAACTCCAATCAGCCCCAGCATTTT
few	TRBV27	NA	16	TRBJ2-7	CASSSYRDQSYYEQYF	TGTGCCAGCAGTTCCTACCGGGACCAAAGCTACTACGAGCAGTACTTC
few	TRBV9	NA	15	TRBJ1-1	CASSPGPNRGTEAFF	TGTGCCAGCAGCCCCGGCCCAAATCGCGGCACTGAAGCTTTCTTT
many	TRBV7-9	NA	12	TRBJ2-7	CASSHGLYEQYF	TGTGCCAGCAGCCACGGCTTATACGAGCAGTACTTC
many	TRBV12-3/TRBV12-4	NA	14	TRBJ1-5	CASSARPENQPQHF	TGTGCCAGCAGTGCTCGGCCCGAAAATCAGCCCCAGCATTTT
few	TRBV3-1	TRBD1	20	TRBJ2-2	CASSQDFGTGRERYTGELSF	TGTGCCAGCAGCCAAGATTTCGGGACAGGGCGTGAGCGGTACACCGGGGAGCTGTCTTTT
many	TRBV14	TRBD1	15	TRBJ1-2	CASSPKRTGVNGYTF	TGTGCCAGCAGCCCAAAGCGGACAGGGGTTAATGGCTACACCTTC
NA	TRBV29-1	NA	15	TRBJ2-2	CSVEARGTNTGELFF	TGCAGCGTTGAAGCCCGGGGGACGAACACCGGGGAGCTGTTTTTT
many	TRBV12-3/TRBV12-4	NA	16	TRBJ2-7	CASSLGGSGISYEQYF	TGTGCCAGCAGTTTGGGTGGGAGCGGTATCTCCTACGAGCAGTACTTC
many	TRBV20-1	NA	18	TRBJ2-5	CSARPPTGHGMRSETQYF	TGCAGTGCTAGGCCCCCCACGGGACATGGAATGAGATCAGAGACCCAGTACTTC